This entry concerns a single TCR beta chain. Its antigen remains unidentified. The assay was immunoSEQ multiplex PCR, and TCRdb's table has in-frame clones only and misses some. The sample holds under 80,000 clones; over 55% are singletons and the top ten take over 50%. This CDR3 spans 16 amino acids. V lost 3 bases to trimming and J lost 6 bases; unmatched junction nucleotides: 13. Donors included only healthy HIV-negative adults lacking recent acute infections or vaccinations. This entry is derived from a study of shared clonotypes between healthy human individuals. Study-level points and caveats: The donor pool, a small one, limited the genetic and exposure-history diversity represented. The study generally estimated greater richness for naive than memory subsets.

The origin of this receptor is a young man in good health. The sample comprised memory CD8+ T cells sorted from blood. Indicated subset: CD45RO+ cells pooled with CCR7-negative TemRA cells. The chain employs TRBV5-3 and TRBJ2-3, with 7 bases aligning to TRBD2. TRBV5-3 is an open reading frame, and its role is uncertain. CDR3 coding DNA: TGTGCCAGAAGCTCACCGGGACTACTAAAGGGGGATACGCAGTATTTT. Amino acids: CARSSPGLLKGDTQYF.